The 16 T cell receptor beta chains reported below all come from one sample, sequenced in a study of blood T cell repertoires in COVID-19. TCRdb's copy holds only in-frame clones and misses some; the assay was immunoSEQ multiplex PCR. The sample holds over 120,000 clones; roughly 83% are singletons and the top ten take 4% to 5%. The sequenced sample was peripheral blood. Source of these receptors: a woman aged 70 to 79 with COVID-19, enrolled during active disease.

This clone was detected once. The chain recombines TRBV2 with TRBJ2-1, with TRBD2 matching 8 bases. Germline V gives CDR1 SNHLY, CDR2 FYNNEI. CDR3 length: 13 residues. Unmatched junction bases numbered 3, after V lost 1 base and J lost 10 bases. The CDR3 bases are TGTGCCAGCAGTGAAGAGGGACTAGGGGAGCAGTTCTTC. This encodes CASSEEGLGEQFF.

V gene TRBV5-5 combines with J gene TRBJ2-1, with D perhaps TRBD2 (6 bases). Germline values: CDR1 SGHKS, CDR2 YYEKEE (reference sequence). V lost 0 bases, J lost 2 bases, and 12 bases lay in between. CDR3 length equals 16 residues. The CDR3 loop reads CASSLGGRGPYNEQFF. The CDR3 DNA reads as TGTGCCAGCAGCTTGGGAGGGCGGGGACCCTACAATGAGCAGTTCTTC.

The chain employs TRBV14 and TRBJ1-2; 8 bases match TRBD1. With 4 bases clipped from V and 5 bases from J, the junction kept 9 bases outside the gene matches. The CDR3 is made up of 15 amino acids. From germline, CDR1 is SGHDN and CDR2 FVKESK. CDR3 DNA: TGTGCCAGCAGCCCAGGGGGCCTATTTTGGTATGGCTACACCTTC. The encoded protein is CASSPGGLFWYGYTF.

This sequence joins TRBV4-3 and TRBJ2-3, with TRBD1 matching over 8 bases. The ends lost 0 bases at V and 1 base at J; junction bases unmatched: 6. CDR1 is LGHNA, CDR2 YSLEER, per germline. The CDR3 covers 17 residues. The CDR3 sequence is CASSQDIGTGGTDTQYF. In nucleotides, the CDR3 is TGCGCCAGCAGCCAAGACATAGGGACAGGAGGCACAGATACGCAGTATTTT.

The rearrangement uses TRBV2 and TRBJ1-1; 7 bases align to TRBD1. The CDR3 has 18 residues. The trim removed 4 bases at V and 1 base at J, leaving 15 bases unmatched. The germline gives CDR1 SNHLY, CDR2 FYNNEI. CDR3 sequence (DNA): TGTGCCAGCAGTGCCAAGGGTTCCCAACAGGGGACGAACACTGAAGCTTTCTTT. It codes for CASSAKGSQQGTNTEAFF.

This clone has a single count. V usage is TRBV3-1 (or the pseudogene TRBV3-2) and J usage is TRBJ1-1; TRBD1 matches at 10 bases. Germline V CDR1 and CDR2: LGHDT, YNNKEL (reference sequence). The length of the CDR3 is 15 residues. J was trimmed by 4 bases and V by 7 bases; bases with no gene match: 9. DNA of the CDR3: TGTGCCAGCACCGGCCGGGACAGGGGTGGCACTGAAGCTTTCTTT. Translating gives CASTGRDRGGTEAFF.

The chain uses TRBV7-2 and TRBJ1-1; tentative D call: TRBD1 (5 bases). Trimming removed 1 base at V and 11 bases at J, with 17 bases between. The CDR3 has 14 residues. Germline V gene sequence: CDR1 SGHTA, CDR2 FQGNSA. CDR3 region: CASSLDRNKGWAFF. DNA for the CDR3: TGTGCCAGCAGCTTAGACAGGAACAAGGGTTGGGCTTTCTTT.

The chain uses TRBV6-5 and TRBJ1-5, with 8 bases identical to TRBD1. CDR3 length: 14 residues. The germline V gene encodes CDR1 MNHEY and CDR2 SVGAGI. The ends lost 6 bases at V and 7 bases at J; junction bases unmatched: 8. CDR3 sequence (DNA): TGTGCCAGCAGCCTACAGGGGGGGTTCCAGCCCCAGCATTTT. Residues: CASSLQGGFQPQHF.

Here the CDR3 reads CASIRKGSNYGYTF. In DNA, the CDR3 is TGTGCCAGCATACGCAAGGGGTCCAACTATGGCTACACCTTC. The chain employs TRBV6-5 and TRBJ1-2; D may be TRBD1 (5 bases). V shed 7 bases and J shed 2 bases, with 14 bases lying between them. This CDR3 is built from 14 residues. Germline V gene sequence: CDR1 MNHEY, CDR2 SVGAGI.

The V gene is TRBV30, the J gene TRBJ1-3, with unresolved D. The V end lost 0 bases, the J end lost 4 bases, and 7 bases lay between the germline ends. The length of the CDR3 is 13 residues. CDR1 and CDR2 (germline): GTSNPN, SVGIG (reference sequence). In DNA, the CDR3 is TGTGCCTGGAGTGTACGAGGGGGAAACACCATATATTTT. This sequence encodes CAWSVRGGNTIYF.

This clone appeared a single time. CDR3 protein: CASSLGYRGIPYEQYF. The CDR3 coding sequence is TGTGCCAGCAGCTTAGGGTACAGGGGGATCCCCTACGAGCAGTACTTC. This rearrangement joins TRBV7-8 to TRBJ2-7; 8 bases line up with TRBD1. The CDR3 is made up of 16 amino acids. In germline, CDR1 is SGHVS, CDR2 FQNEAQ. With 1 base clipped from V and 2 bases from J, the junction kept 7 bases outside the gene matches.

V is TRBV7-6 and J is TRBJ2-2, with TRBD1 matching 11 bases. V was pared by 5 bases and J by 6 bases, with 8 bases of the junction left unmatched. Germline values: CDR1 SGHVS, CDR2 FNYEAQ. This CDR3 contains 16 residues. CDR3 bases: TGTGCCAGCAGCCGGACAGGGGGCTTTTTGGCCGGGGAGCTGTTTTTT. Translation: CASSRTGGFLAGELFF.

The chain carries TRBV6-2 or TRBV6-3 and TRBJ2-7; 7 bases match TRBD2. The germline V gene has CDR1 MNHEY and CDR2 SVGEGT. This CDR3 is built from 16 residues. Trimming at V came to 4 bases and at J to 4 bases, leaving 13 bases not matched to a gene. The CDR3, as DNA: TGTGCCAGCAGTTCCTTGTTGGGGAGGGGAAGATACGAGCAGTACTTC. Its protein is CASSSLLGRGRYEQYF.

J is TRBJ2-2 and V is TRBV27; 9 positions match TRBD1. Germline CDR1 and CDR2: MNHEY and SMNVEV (reference sequence). The V segment lost 1 base and the J segment 7 bases; nucleotides outside the gene matches: 1. This CDR3 spans 14 amino acids. CDR3 residues: CASSLWGQGGELFF. For the CDR3, the DNA is TGTGCCAGCAGTTTATGGGGACAGGGCGGGGAGCTGTTTTTT.

The CDR3: CASIKRQENTEAFF. For the CDR3, the DNA is TGTGCCAGCATTAAGAGACAGGAGAACACTGAAGCTTTCTTT. The rearrangement uses TRBV2 and TRBJ1-1; D possibly corresponds to TRBD1 (6 bases). The germline V gene has CDR1 SNHLY and CDR2 FYNNEI. This CDR3 region has 14 residues. V was trimmed by 7 bases and J by 1 base, leaving 13 bases between them.

The rearrangement uses TRBV4-2 and TRBJ2-2; 11 bases fit TRBD2. With 1 base clipped from V and 6 bases from J, the junction kept 7 bases outside the gene matches. In germline, CDR1 is LGHNA, CDR2 YNFKEQ. CDR3 length: 17 amino acids. The CDR3 nucleotides read TGTGCCAGCAGCCAAGCATTAGCGGGGGGGCAGGCCGGGGAGCTGTTTTTT. Protein product: CASSQALAGGQAGELFF.